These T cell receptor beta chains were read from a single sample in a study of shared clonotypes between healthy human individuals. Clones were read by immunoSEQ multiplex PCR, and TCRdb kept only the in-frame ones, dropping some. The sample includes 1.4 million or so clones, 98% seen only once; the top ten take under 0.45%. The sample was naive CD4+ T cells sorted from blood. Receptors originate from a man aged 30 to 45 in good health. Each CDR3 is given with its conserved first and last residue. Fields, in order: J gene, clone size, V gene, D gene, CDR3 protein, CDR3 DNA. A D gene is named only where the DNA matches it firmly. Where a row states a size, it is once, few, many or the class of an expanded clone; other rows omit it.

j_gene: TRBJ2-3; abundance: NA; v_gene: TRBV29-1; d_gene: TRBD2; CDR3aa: CSADSSGRSTDTQYF; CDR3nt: TGCAGCGCGGATTCTAGCGGGAGGAGCACAGATACGCAGTATTTT
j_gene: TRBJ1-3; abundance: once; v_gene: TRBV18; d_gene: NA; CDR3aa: CASSLTQPNSGNTIYF; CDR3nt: TGTGCCAGCTCGTTAACTCAACCTAACTCTGGAAACACCATATATTTT
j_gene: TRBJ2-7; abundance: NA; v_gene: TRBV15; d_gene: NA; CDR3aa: CATSREVGHGSYEQYF; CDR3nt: TGTGCCACCAGCAGAGAAGTGGGACACGGGTCCTACGAGCAGTACTTC
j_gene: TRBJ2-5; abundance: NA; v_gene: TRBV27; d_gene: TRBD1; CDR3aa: CASSLTRRGPPRETQYF; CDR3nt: TGTGCCAGCAGTCTAACACGAAGGGGGCCCCCAAGGGAGACCCAGTACTTC
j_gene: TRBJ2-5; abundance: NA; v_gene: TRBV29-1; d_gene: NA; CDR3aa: CSVLTFYQETQYF; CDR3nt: TGCAGCGTCCTGACTTTTTACCAAGAGACCCAGTACTTC
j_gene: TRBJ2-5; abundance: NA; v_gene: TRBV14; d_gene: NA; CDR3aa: CASSQGWGETQYF; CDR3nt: TGTGCCAGCAGCCAAGGTTGGGGAGAGACCCAGTACTTC
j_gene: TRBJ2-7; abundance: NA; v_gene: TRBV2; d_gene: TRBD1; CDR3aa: CASTVGQGEAEQYF; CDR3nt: TGTGCCAGCACCGTCGGACAGGGGGAGGCAGAGCAGTACTTC
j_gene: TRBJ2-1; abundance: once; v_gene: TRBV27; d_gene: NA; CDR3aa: CASSFRGDYNEQFF; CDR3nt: TGTGCCAGCAGTTTCAGGGGGGATTACAATGAGCAGTTCTTC
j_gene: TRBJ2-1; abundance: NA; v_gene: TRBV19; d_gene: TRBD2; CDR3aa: CASSIRTSGAEQFF; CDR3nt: TGTGCCAGTAGTATACGGACTAGCGGGGCGGAGCAGTTCTTC
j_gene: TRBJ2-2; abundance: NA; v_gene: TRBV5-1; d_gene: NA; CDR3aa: CASSFRETGELFF; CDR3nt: TGCGCCAGCAGCTTCAGGGAAACCGGGGAGCTGTTTTTT
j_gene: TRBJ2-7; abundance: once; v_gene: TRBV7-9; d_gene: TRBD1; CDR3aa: CASSARGPYHEQYF; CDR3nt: TGTGCCAGCAGCGCCAGGGGGCCCTACCACGAGCAGTACTTC
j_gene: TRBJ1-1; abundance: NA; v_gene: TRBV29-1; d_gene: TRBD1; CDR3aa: CSAAGGKGAGTEAFF; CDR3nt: TGCAGCGCCGCCGGAGGAAAGGGGGCAGGGACTGAAGCTTTCTTT
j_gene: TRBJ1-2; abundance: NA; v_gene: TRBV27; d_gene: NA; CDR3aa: CASGDRSPYGYTF; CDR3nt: TGTGCCAGCGGAGACAGAAGCCCATATGGCTACACCTTC
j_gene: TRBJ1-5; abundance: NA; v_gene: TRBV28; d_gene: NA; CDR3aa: CASSLYPLGIGASQPQHF; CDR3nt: TGTGCCAGCAGTTTATACCCCTTGGGTATCGGGGCCAGTCAGCCCCAGCATTTT
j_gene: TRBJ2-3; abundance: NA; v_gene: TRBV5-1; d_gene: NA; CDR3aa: CASSTGGASGRDTQYF; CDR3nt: TGCGCCAGCAGCACTGGGGGGGCTAGCGGAAGAGATACGCAGTATTTT
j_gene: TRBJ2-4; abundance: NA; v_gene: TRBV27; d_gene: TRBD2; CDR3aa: CASSFGLAGAKNIQYF; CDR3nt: TGTGCCAGCAGTTTTGGACTAGCGGGAGCCAAAAACATTCAGTACTTC
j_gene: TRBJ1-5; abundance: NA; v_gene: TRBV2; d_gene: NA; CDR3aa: CASSERQYGTNQQPQHF; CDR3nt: TGTGCCAGCAGTGAACGGCAGTATGGGACTAATCAGCAGCCCCAGCATTTT
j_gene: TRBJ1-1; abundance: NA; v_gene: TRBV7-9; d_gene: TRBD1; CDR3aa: CASSSTGWLITEAFF; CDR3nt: TGTGCCAGCAGCTCGACAGGGTGGTTGATCACTGAAGCTTTCTTT
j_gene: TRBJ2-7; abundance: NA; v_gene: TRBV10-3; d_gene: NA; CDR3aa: CAISEWSAESLTSYEQYF; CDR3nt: TGTGCCATCAGTGAGTGGTCAGCGGAGTCCTTGACCTCCTACGAGCAGTACTTC
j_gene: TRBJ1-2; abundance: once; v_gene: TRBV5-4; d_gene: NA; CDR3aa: CASSGRVLLNYGYTF; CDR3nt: TGTGCCAGCAGCGGCAGGGTGTTGTTGAACTATGGCTACACCTTC